This TCR beta chain appears in the sequencing data of a study of blood T cell repertoires in COVID-19. Study in general: Acute and convalescent COVID-19 samples came from the United States, Italy and Spain. The analysed material was cDNA or gDNA that came from T cells, B-cell-depleted T cells, or PBMCs.

CDR3 length: 14 residues. Germline CDR1 reads ENHRY; CDR2 reads SYGVKD. V shed 3 bases, J shed 5 bases, and the junction held 4 bases outside the gene matches. Participants had their cohort set by participant-reported clinical history. In the original processing: Reference gene primer amplification yielded estimated nucleated cell counts. Sequenced by immunoSEQ multiplex PCR; TCRdb stores in-frame clones only, minus some. V and J calls and clone size are as listed in that table; D and trimming were resolved from the DNA. In the table there are around 190,000 clones, roughly 87% of which are singletons.

The V gene is TRBV10-3, the J gene TRBJ1-1; 9 nucleotides line up with TRBD1. This receptor was obtained from a man aged 18-30 years with acute COVID-19. Input material: PBMCs or T cells enriched from blood (not recorded which). The CDR3 DNA reads TGTGCCATCAGTGACCCGACAGGGGGGACTGAAGCTTTCTTT. Translating it yields CAISDPTGGTEAFF.